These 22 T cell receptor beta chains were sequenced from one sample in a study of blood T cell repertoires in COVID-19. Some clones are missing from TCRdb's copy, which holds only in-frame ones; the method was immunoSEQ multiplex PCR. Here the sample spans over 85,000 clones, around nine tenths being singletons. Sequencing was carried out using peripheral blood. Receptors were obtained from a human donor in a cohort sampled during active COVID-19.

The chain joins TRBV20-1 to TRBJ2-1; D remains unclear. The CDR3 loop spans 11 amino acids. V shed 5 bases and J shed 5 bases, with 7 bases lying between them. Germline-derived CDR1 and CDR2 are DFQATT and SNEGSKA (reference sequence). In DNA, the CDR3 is TGCAGTGCTTACCGGGACAATGAGCAGTTCTTC. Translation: CSAYRDNEQFF.

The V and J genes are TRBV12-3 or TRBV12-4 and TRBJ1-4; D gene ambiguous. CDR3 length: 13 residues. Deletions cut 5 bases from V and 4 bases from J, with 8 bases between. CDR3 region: CASSQVVNEKLFF. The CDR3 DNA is TGTGCCAGCAGTCAGGTAGTTAATGAAAAACTGTTTTTT.

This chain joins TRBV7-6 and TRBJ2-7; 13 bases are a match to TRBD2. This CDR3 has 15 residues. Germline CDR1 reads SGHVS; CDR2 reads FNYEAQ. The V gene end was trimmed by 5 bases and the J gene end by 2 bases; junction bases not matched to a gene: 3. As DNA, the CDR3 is TGTGCCAGCAGCAGTGGACTAGCGGGGGCCTACGAGCAGTACTTC. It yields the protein CASSSGLAGAYEQYF.

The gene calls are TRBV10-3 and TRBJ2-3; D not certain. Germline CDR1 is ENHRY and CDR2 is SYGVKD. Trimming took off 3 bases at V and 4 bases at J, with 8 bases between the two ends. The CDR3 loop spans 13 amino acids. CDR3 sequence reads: CAISDQQADTQYF. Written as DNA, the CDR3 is TGTGCCATCAGTGACCAGCAGGCAGATACGCAGTATTTT.

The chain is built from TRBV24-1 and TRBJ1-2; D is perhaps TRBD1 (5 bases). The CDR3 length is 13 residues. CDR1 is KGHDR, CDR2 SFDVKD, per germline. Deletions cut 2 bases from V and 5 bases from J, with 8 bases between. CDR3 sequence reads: CATSDSGIYGYTF. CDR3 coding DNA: TGTGCCACCAGTGATTCAGGGATTTATGGCTACACCTTC.

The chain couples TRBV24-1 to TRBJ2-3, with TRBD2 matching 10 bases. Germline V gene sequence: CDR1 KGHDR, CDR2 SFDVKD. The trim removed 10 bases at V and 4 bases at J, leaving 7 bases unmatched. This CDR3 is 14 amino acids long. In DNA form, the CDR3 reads TGTGCCACTCAAGGCAGCGGGGGGGCAGATACGCAGTATTTT. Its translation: CATQGSGGADTQYF.

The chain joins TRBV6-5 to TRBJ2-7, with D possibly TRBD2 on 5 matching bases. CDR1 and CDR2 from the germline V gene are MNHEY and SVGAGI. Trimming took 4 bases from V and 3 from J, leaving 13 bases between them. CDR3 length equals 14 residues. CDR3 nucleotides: TGTGCCAGCAGTTTACGGACTGGGGTCTACGAGCAGTACTTC. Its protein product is CASSLRTGVYEQYF.

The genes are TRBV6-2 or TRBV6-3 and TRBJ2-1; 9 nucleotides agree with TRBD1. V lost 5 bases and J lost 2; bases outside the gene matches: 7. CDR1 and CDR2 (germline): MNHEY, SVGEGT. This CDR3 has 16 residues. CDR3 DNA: TGTGCCAGCAGTCCGATCCGGGACAGGGCCTACAATGAGCAGTTCTTC. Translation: CASSPIRDRAYNEQFF.

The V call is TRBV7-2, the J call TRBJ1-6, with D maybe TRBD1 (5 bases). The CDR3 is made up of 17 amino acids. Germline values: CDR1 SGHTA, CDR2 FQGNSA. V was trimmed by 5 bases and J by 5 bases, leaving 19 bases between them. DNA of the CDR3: TGTGCCAGCAGCCTTTCCAGGGTGCGGTTAGATAATTCACCCCTCCACTTT. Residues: CASSLSRVRLDNSPLHF.

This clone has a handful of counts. CDR3: CAWSKTNRVLAEAFF. In DNA form, the CDR3 reads TGTGCCTGGAGTAAGACGAACAGGGTTCTCGCTGAAGCTTTCTTT. The chain recombines TRBV30 with TRBJ1-1, with D tentatively TRBD1 (6 bases). In germline, CDR1 is GTSNPN, CDR2 SVGIG (reference sequence). V was cut by 2 bases and J by 6 bases, with 19 bases left in between. CDR3 length: 15 amino acids.

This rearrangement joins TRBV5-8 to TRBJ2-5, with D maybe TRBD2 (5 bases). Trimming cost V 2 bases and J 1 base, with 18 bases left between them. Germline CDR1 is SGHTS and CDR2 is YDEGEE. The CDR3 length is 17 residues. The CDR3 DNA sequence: TGTGCCAGCAGCTTTGAGGAGGTTACAGAGATCCAAGAGACCCAGTACTTC. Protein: CASSFEEVTEIQETQYF.

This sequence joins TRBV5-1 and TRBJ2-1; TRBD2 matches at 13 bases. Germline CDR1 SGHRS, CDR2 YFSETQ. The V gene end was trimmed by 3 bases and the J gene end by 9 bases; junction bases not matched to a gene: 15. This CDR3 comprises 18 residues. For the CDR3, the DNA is TGCGCCAGCAGCTCACCGGGACTAGCGGGGTTCCTTGACGGTGAGCAGTTCTTC. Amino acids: CASSSPGLAGFLDGEQFF.

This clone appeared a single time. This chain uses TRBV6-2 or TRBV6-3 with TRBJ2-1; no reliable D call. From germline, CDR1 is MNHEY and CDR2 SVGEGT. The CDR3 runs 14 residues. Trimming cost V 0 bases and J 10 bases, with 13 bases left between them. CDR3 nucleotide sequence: TGTGCCAGCAGTTACTCGAAAGTTGCAGAAGAGCAGTTCTTC. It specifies CASSYSKVAEEQFF.

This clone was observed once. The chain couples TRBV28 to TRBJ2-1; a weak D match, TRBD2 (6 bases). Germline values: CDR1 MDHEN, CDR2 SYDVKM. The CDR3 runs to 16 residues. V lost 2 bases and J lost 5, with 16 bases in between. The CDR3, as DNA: TGTGCCAGCAGTTTAGTGGGGGGAATAGGCCACAATGAGCAGTTCTTC. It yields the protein CASSLVGGIGHNEQFF.

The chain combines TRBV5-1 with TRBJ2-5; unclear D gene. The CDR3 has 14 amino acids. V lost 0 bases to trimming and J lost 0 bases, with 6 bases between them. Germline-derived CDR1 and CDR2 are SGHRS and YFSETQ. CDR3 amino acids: CASSLVMYQETQYF. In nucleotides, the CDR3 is TGCGCCAGCAGCTTGGTAATGTACCAAGAGACCCAGTACTTC.

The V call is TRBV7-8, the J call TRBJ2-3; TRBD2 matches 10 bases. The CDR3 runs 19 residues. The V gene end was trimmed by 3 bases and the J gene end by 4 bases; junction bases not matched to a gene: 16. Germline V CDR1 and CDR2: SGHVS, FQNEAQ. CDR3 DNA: TGTGCCAGCAGCTTTATTATAGCGGGAGGCGGGGGAACGGCAGATACGCAGTATTTT. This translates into CASSFIIAGGGGTADTQYF.

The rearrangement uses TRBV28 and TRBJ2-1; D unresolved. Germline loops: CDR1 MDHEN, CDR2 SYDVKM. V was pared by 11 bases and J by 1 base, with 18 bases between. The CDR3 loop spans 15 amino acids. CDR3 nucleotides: TGTGCCTCGGCTTTGAGGCTACCGTCCTACAATGAGCAGTTCTTC. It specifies CASALRLPSYNEQFF.

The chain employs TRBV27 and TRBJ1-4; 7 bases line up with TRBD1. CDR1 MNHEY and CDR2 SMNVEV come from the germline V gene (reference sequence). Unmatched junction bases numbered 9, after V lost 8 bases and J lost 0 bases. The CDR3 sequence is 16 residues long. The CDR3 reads CASSPTGTATNEKLFF. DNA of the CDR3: TGTGCCAGCTCCCCGACAGGGACCGCAACTAATGAAAAACTGTTTTTT.

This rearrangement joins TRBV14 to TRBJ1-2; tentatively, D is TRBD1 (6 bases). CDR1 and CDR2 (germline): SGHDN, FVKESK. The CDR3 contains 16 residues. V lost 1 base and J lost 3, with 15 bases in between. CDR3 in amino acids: CASSQVPRDRYYGYTF. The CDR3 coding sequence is TGTGCCAGCAGCCAAGTACCTAGAGACAGGTACTATGGCTACACCTTC.

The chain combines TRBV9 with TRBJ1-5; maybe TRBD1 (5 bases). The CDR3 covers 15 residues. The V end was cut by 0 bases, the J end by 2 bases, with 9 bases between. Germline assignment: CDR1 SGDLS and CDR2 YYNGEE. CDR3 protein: CASSVGGGGNQPQHF. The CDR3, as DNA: TGTGCCAGCAGCGTAGGGGGGGGTGGCAATCAGCCCCAGCATTTT. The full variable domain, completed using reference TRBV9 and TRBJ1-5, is DSGVTQTPKHLITATGQRVTLRCSPRSGDLSVYWYQQSLDQGLQFLIQYYNGEERAKGNILERFSAQQFPDLHSELNLSSLELGDSALYFCASSVGGGGNQPQHFGDGTRLSIL.

CDR3 bases: TGTGCCAGCAGTTTATTCTGGCTGGGCGGGAGGCCACCCTACGAGCAGTACTTC. Protein sequence: CASSLFWLGGRPPYEQYF. The rearrangement uses TRBV28 and TRBJ2-7, with 8 bases aligning to TRBD2. Unmatched junction bases numbered 13, after V lost 1 base and J lost 2 bases. The CDR3 is made up of 18 amino acids. The germline V gene has CDR1 MDHEN and CDR2 SYDVKM.

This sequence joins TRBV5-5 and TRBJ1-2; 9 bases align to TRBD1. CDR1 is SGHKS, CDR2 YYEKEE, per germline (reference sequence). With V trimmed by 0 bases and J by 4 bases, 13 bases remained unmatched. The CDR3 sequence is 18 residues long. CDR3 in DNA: TGTGCCAGCAGCTTGGTGTGGTTTGGACAGGGGAGTGGCTATGGCTACACCTTC. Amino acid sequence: CASSLVWFGQGSGYGYTF.